This paragraph covers one T cell receptor beta chain sequence. The target antigen is unknown. Likely unrecorded immune exposures existed in these nominally healthy donors. The sample comes from a study of cytomegalovirus exposure and HLA in healthy donors. Study overall: An earlier analysis found under 130 million unique TCR beta sequences from about 179 million T cells. Regarding the study as a whole: Several of the most significant clusters appeared, in a later analysis, to be linked to common viral pathogens.

Germline V gene sequence: CDR1 SGHTA, CDR2 FQGNSA. The CDR3 runs 14 residues. The V gene lost 1 base and the J gene lost 6 bases, with 10 bases spanning the gap. PCR amplification relied on 60 Vbeta primers (plus 13 Jbeta primers). Libraries were prepared by immunoSEQ multiplex PCR; TCRdb keeps only in-frame clonotypes and omits some of them. Of roughly 98,000 clones in the sample, roughly 58% were seen once. This chain joins TRBV7-2 and TRBJ1-5; D might be TRBD1 (6 bases). This TCR came from a woman aged 25-40 years in good health and CMV-seropositive. The sequencing sample was made of PBMCs. The CDR3 bases are TGTGCCAGCAGCTTAGGACAGGTTGCTCAGCCCCAGCATTTT. Protein: CASSLGQVAQPQHF.